The clone carrying this T cell receptor beta chain was seen many times. Its antigen remains unknown. The sample belongs to a study of T cells in Graves' hyperthyroidism and ophthalmopathy. Study results and caveats: A median approximately 6.5 months before onset, the model predicted ophthalmopathy.

The CDR3 regions of TCR beta were amplified from RNA transcripts. In the first-round RT-PCR of the TCR CDR3, the HTBI primer set was used. In TCRdb, the multiplex PCR reads were re-called with MiXCR into one record per CDR3 protein. The data show hundreds of thousands of distinct CDR3 sequences, with 15% to 20% seen just once and 3% to 4% held by the top ten. The CDR3 has 14 residues. Trimming cost V 6 bases and J 4 bases; bases outside gene matches: 8. Germline V lookup: CDR1 KGHSH, CDR2 LQKENI. Uncontrolled infection, other autoimmune disease, pregnancy and lactation each barred patients from inclusion.

The sample taken for sequencing was blood. The clonotype was recovered from a woman younger than 35 with Graves' hyperthyroidism. The chain joins TRBV18 to TRBJ1-2; 7 bases map to TRBD1. CDR3 region: CASSPMGQFYGYTF. CDR3 DNA: TGTGCCAGCTCGCCTATGGGACAGTTCTATGGCTACACCTTC.